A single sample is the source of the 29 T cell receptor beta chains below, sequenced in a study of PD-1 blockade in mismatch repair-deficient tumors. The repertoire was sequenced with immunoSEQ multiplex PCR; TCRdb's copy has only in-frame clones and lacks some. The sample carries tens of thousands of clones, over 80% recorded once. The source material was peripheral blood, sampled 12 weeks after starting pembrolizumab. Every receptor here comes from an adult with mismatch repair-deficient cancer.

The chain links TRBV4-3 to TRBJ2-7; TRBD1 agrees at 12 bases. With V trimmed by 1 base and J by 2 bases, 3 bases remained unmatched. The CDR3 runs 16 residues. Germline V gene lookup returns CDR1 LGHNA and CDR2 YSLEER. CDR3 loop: CASSQAGTGGPYEQYF. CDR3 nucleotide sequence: TGCGCCAGCAGCCAAGCGGGGACAGGGGGCCCCTACGAGCAGTACTTC.

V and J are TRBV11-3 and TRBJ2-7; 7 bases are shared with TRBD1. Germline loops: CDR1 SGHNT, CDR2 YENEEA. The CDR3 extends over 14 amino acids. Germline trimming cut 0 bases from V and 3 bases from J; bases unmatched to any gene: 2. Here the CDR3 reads CASSLDAGGYEQYF. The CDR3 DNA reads TGTGCCAGCAGCTTAGACGCAGGGGGCTACGAGCAGTACTTC.

The DNA for the CDR3 is TGTGCCAGCATCGGGCGTCTCGGATACAATGAGCAGTTCTTC. This codes for CASIGRLGYNEQFF. The chain uses TRBV2 and TRBJ2-1; D unclear. V dropped 7 bases and J dropped 4 bases, with 14 bases sitting between them. Germline values: CDR1 SNHLY, CDR2 FYNNEI. This CDR3 region has 14 residues.

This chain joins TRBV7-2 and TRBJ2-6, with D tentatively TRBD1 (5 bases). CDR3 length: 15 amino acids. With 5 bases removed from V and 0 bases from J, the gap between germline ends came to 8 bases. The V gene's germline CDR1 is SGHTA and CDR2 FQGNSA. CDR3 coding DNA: TGTGCCAGCAGCCGACAGAGCTCTGGGGCCAACGTCCTGACTTTC. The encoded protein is CASSRQSSGANVLTF. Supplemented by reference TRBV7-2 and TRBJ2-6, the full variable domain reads GAGVSQSPSNKVTEKGKDVELRCDPISGHTALYWYRQSLGQGLEFLIYFQGNSAPDKSGLPSDRFSAERTGGSVSTLTIQRTQQEDSAVYLCASSRQSSGANVLTFGAGSRLTVL.

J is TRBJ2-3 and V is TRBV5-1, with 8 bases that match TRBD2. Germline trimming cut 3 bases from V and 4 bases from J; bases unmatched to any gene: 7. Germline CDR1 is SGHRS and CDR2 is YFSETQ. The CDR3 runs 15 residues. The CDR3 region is CASSSLAGSPDTQYF. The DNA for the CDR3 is TGCGCCAGCAGCTCGTTAGCGGGAAGCCCAGATACGCAGTATTTT.

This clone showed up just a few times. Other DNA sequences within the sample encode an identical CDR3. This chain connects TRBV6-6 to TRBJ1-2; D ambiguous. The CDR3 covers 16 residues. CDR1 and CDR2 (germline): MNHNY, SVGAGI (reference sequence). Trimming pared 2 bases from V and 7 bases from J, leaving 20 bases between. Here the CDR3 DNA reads TGTGCCAGCAGTTACCCTTCGACCGAGAAGTTGGGTGGCTACACCTTC. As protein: CASSYPSTEKLGGYTF.

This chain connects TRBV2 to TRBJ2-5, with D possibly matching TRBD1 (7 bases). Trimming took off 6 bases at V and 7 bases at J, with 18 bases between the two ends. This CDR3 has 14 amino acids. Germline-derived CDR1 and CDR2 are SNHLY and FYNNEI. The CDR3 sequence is CASRPTGVEGTQYF. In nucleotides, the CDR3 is TGTGCCAGCAGGCCTACAGGGGTGGAGGGGACCCAGTACTTC.

For the CDR3, the DNA is TGTGCCAGCAGCTTCGGACTCCCAGGGGAGCAGTACTTC. Protein: CASSFGLPGEQYF. The V call is TRBV7-9, the J call TRBJ2-7; D may be TRBD1 or TRBD2 (5 bases each). Trimming pared 3 bases from V and 7 bases from J, leaving 13 bases between. This CDR3 region has 13 residues. Germline assignment: CDR1 SEHNR and CDR2 FQNEAQ (reference sequence).

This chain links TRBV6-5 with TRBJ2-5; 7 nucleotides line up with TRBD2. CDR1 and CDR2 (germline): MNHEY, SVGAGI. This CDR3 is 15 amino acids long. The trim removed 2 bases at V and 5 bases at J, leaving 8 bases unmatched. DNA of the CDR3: TGTGCCAGCAGTTACAGGGGAGGGTGGTCTGAGACCCAGTACTTC. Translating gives CASSYRGGWSETQYF.

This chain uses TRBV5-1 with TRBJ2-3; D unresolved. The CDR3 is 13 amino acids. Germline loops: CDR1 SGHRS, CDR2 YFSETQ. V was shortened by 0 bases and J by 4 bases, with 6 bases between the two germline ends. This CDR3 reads CASSLDAADTQYF. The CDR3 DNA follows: TGCGCCAGCAGCTTGGATGCGGCAGATACGCAGTATTTT.

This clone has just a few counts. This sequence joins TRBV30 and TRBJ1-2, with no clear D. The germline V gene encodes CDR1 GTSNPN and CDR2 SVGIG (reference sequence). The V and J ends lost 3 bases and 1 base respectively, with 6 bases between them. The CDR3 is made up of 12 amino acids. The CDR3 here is CAWSRVNYGYTF. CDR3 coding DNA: TGTGCCTGGAGCCGGGTTAACTATGGCTACACCTTC.

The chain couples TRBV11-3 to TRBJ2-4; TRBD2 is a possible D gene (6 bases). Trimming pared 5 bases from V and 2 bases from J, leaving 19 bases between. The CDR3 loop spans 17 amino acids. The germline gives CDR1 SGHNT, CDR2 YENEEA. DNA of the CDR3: TGTGCCAGCAGCCCCCCACGGGAGCGGCTACCCAAAAACATTCAGTACTTC. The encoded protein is CASSPPRERLPKNIQYF.

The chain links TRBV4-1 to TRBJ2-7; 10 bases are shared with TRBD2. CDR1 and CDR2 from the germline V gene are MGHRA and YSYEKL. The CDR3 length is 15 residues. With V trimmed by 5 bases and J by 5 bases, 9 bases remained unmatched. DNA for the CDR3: TGCGCCAGCAGCTATCCTAGCGGGAGTATCAACGAGCAGTACTTC. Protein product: CASSYPSGSINEQYF.

The CDR3 spells CASRRTGGEGKNEQFF. CDR3 bases: TGCGCCAGCCGGCGGACAGGGGGCGAAGGTAAGAATGAGCAGTTCTTC. The chain is built from TRBV4-1 and TRBJ2-1, with 11 bases aligning to TRBD1. The CDR3 is made up of 16 amino acids. V lost 8 bases, J lost 7 bases, and 13 bases stayed unmatched. The germline CDR1 and CDR2 sequences are MGHRA and YSYEKL.

In DNA form, the CDR3 reads TGTGCCAGCAGCTCGAAGGGGGTTTTTGGGGAGCTGTTTTTT. Protein sequence: CASSSKGVFGELFF. The V gene is TRBV5-4, the J gene TRBJ2-2; tentatively, D is TRBD1 (6 bases). V lost 3 bases and J lost 8, with 14 bases in between. CDR3 length equals 14 residues. CDR1 and CDR2 from the germline V gene are SGHNT and YYREEE (reference sequence).

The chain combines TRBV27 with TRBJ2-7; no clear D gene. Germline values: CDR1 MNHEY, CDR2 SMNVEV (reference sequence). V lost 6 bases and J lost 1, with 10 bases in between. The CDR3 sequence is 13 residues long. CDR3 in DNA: TGTGCCAGCAGACGTGACGCGTCCTACGAGCAGTACTTC. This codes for CASRRDASYEQYF.

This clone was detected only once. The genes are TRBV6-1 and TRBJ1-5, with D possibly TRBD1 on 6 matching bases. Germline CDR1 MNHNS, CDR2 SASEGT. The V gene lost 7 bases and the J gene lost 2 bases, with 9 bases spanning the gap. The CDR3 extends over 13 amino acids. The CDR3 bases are TGTGCCAGCACCGAGGGGGGCAATCAGCCCCAGCATTTT. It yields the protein CASTEGGNQPQHF.

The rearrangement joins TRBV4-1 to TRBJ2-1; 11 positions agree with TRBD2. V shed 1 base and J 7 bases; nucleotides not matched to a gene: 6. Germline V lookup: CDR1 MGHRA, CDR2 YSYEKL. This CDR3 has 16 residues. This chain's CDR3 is CASSQGGTSGYNEQFF. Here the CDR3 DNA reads TGCGCCAGCAGCCAAGGGGGGACTAGCGGATATAATGAGCAGTTCTTC.

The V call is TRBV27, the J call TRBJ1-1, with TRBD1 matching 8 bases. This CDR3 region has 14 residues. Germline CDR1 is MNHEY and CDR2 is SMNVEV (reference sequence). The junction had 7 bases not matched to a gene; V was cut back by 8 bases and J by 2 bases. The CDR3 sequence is CASRRTGRNTEAFF. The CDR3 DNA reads TGTGCCAGCCGACGGACAGGGAGAAACACTGAAGCTTTCTTT.

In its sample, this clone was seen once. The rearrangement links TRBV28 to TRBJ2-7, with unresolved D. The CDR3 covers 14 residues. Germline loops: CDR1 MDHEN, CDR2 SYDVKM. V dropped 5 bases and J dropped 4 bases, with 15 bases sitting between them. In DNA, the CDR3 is TGTGCCAGCAGTGAAGACGGATCCGTTTACGAGCAGTACTTC. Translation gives CASSEDGSVYEQYF.

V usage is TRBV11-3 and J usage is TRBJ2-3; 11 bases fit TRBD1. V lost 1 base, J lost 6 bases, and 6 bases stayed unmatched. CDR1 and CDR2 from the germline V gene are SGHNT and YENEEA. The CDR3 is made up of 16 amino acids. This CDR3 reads CASSLGDRGDLDTQYF. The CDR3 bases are TGTGCCAGCAGCTTAGGGGACAGGGGGGACCTGGATACGCAGTATTTT.

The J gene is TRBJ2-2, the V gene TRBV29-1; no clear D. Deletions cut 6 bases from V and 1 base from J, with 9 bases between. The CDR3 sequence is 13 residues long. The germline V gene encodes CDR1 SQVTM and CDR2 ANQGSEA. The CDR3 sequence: CSVSRRNTGELFF. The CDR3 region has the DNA TGCAGCGTCAGCCGGAGGAACACCGGGGAGCTGTTTTTT.

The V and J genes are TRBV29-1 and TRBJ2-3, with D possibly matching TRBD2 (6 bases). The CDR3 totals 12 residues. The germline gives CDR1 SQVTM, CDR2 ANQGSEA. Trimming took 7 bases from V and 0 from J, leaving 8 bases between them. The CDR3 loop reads CSAGTSTDTQYF. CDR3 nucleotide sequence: TGCAGCGCCGGGACTAGCACAGATACGCAGTATTTT.

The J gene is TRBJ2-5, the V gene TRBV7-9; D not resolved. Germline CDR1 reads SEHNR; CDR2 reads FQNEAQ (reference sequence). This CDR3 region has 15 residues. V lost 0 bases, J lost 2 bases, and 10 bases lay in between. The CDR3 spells CASSLAFGRQETQYF. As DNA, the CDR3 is TGTGCCAGCAGCTTAGCGTTTGGCAGACAAGAGACCCAGTACTTC.

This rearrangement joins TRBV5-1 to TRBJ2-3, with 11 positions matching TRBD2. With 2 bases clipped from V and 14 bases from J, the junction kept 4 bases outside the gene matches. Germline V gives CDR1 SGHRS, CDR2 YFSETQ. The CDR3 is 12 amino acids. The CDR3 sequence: CASSFSGRARYF. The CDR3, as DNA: TGCGCCAGCAGCTTTAGCGGGAGGGCCAGGTATTTT.

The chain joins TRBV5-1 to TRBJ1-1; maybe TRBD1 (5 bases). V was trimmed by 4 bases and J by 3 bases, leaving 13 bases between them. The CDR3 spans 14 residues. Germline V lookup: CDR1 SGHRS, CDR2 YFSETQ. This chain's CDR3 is CASSPRAGDTEAFF. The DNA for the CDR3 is TGCGCCAGCAGCCCTCGTGCGGGGGACACTGAAGCTTTCTTT.

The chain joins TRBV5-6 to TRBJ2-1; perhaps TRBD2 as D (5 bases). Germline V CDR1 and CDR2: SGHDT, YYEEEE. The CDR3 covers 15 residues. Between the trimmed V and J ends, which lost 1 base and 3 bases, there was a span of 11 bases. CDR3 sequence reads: CASSLLATSYNEQFF. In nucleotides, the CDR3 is TGTGCCAGCAGCTTGTTAGCGACGAGCTACAATGAGCAGTTCTTC.

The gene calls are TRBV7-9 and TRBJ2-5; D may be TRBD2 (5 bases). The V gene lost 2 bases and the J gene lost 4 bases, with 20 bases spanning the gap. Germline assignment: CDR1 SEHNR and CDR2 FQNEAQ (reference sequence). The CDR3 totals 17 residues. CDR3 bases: TGTGCCAGCAGCTTATCTGGGCTTAGGTTCGCGGGAGAGACCCAGTACTTC. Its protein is CASSLSGLRFAGETQYF.

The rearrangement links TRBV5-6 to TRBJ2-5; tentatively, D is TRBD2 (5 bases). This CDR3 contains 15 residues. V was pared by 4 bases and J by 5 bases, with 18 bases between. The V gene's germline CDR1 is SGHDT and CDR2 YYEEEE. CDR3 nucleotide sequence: TGTGCCAGCAGCCTGCGGACGGCCCGCGGGGAGACCCAGTACTTC. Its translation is CASSLRTARGETQYF. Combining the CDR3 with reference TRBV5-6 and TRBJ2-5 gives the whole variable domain DAGVTQSPTHLIKTRGQQVTLRCSPKSGHDTVSWYQQALGQGPQFIFQYYEEEERQRGNFPDRFSGHQFPNYSSELNVNALLLGDSALYLCASSLRTARGETQYFGPGTRLLVL.